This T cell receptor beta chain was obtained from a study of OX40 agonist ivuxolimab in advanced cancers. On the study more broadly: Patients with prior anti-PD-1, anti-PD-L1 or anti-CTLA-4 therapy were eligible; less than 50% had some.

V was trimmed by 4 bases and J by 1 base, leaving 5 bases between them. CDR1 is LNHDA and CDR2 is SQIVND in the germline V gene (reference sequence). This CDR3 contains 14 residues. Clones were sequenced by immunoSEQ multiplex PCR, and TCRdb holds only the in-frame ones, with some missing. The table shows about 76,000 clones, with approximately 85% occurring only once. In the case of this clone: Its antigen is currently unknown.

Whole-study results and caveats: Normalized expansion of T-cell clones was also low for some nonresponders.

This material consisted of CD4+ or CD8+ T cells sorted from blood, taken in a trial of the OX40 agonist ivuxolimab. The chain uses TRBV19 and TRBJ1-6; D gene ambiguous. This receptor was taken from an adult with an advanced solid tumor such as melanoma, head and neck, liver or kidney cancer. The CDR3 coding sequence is TGTGCCAGTAGTAAGGGTTCCTATAATTCACCCCTCCACTTT. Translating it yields CASSKGSYNSPLHF.